This note documents a single T cell receptor beta chain sequence. Per the original methods: Amplified reference gene primers provided the basis for estimating nucleated cell counts. The data were produced by immunoSEQ multiplex PCR, yet TCRdb's version contains in-frame clones alone and is incomplete. Clone size and V and J calls were adopted from that table, with D and trimming inferred from the DNA. Here the sample spans around 190,000 clones, around 75% being singletons. The CDR3 contains 17 residues. The V and J ends lost 3 bases and 5 bases, in that order; junction bases with no gene match: 16. Germline CDR1 and CDR2: SGHNT and YYREEE (reference sequence). The data were obtained in a study of blood T cell repertoires in COVID-19. Those enrolled in Seattle joined during active infection and were followed longitudinally afterward.

This receptor was obtained from a woman in her thirties or forties with COVID-19, enrolled during active disease. Input material: peripheral blood. This chain links TRBV5-4 with TRBJ2-7; 8 bases fit TRBD1. The CDR3 is CASSSDRGAREVNEQYF. The DNA of the CDR3 is TGTGCCAGCAGCTCTGACAGGGGAGCCCGCGAGGTGAACGAGCAGTACTTC.